Listed below are T cell receptor beta chains from one sample, sequenced in a study of T-cell reconstitution after alpha-beta-depleted transplantation in children. Via MiXCR, TCRdb re-called the PCR reads, giving one row per CDR3 protein. The table shows about 58,000 distinct CDR3 sequences, with 44% occurring only once. The sample was PBMCs, mostly from graft donor cells, taken 360 days after TCRalphabeta/CD19-depleted stem cell transplant. The receptors were sampled from a male patient aged 10-17 years who had a stem cell transplant for acute lymphoblastic leukemia, so the T cells may come from the graft donor. CDR3s include the opening cysteine and the closing phenylalanine or tryptophan. The D gene is left open where the match is weak. Size is stated for part of the rows, as once, few or many counts, or as a class when the clone is expanded.

clone size: NA
V gene: TRBV5-1
D gene: TRBD2
J gene: TRBJ2-2
CDR3 protein: CASSLAPGRGLFF
CDR3 DNA: TGCGCCAGCAGCTTGGCCCCAGGGAGGGGGCTGTTTTTT

clone size: NA
V gene: TRBV4-3
D gene: TRBD1
J gene: TRBJ2-6
CDR3 protein: CASSQPTGAGANVLTF
CDR3 DNA: TGCGCCAGCAGCCAACCGACAGGGGCTGGGGCCAACGTCCTGACTTTC

clone size: few
V gene: TRBV5-6
D gene: TRBD1
J gene: TRBJ1-3
CDR3 protein: CASSIGTGAGNTIYF
CDR3 DNA: TGTGCCAGCAGCATCGGGACAGGGGCTGGAAACACCATATATTTT

clone size: NA
V gene: TRBV7-9
D gene: NA
J gene: TRBJ2-7
CDR3 protein: CASSLVRRYYEQYF
CDR3 DNA: TGTGCCAGCAGCTTGGTCAGGAGGTACTACGAGCAGTACTTC

clone size: NA
V gene: TRBV4-1
D gene: NA
J gene: TRBJ2-7
CDR3 protein: CASSHKGYSYEQYF
CDR3 DNA: TGCGCCAGCAGCCATAAGGGGTACTCCTACGAGCAGTACTTC

clone size: NA
V gene: TRBV9
D gene: NA
J gene: TRBJ2-3
CDR3 protein: CASSVEGSTDTQYF
CDR3 DNA: TGTGCCAGCAGCGTAGAGGGTAGCACAGATACGCAGTATTTT

clone size: once
V gene: TRBV18
D gene: TRBD1
J gene: TRBJ1-1
CDR3 protein: CASSPSTGYANTEAFF
CDR3 DNA: TGTGCCAGCTCACCGTCGACAGGGTATGCGAACACTGAAGCTTTCTTT

clone size: many
V gene: TRBV5-5
D gene: NA
J gene: TRBJ2-4
CDR3 protein: CASTPRRERDIQYF
CDR3 DNA: TGTGCCAGCACCCCGAGGAGGGAGAGGGACATTCAGTACTTC

clone size: many
V gene: TRBV5-6
D gene: NA
J gene: TRBJ2-1
CDR3 protein: CASSLGRDTYNEQFF
CDR3 DNA: TGTGCCAGCAGCTTGGGTCGGGACACGTACAATGAGCAGTTCTTC

clone size: few
V gene: TRBV12-3/TRBV12-4
D gene: NA
J gene: TRBJ2-7
CDR3 protein: CASSLWGGGQYF
CDR3 DNA: TGTGCCAGCAGTTTATGGGGAGGCGGGCAGTACTTC

clone size: NA
V gene: TRBV12-3/TRBV12-4
D gene: NA
J gene: TRBJ2-1
CDR3 protein: CASSPMVGSGYNEQFF
CDR3 DNA: TGTGCCAGCTCCCCAATGGTTGGTAGCGGCTACAATGAGCAGTTCTTC

clone size: NA
V gene: TRBV4-3
D gene: NA
J gene: TRBJ2-3
CDR3 protein: CASSQENLSSDTQYF
CDR3 DNA: TGCGCCAGCAGCCAAGAGAACCTAAGCTCAGATACGCAGTATTTT

clone size: once
V gene: TRBV12-3/TRBV12-4
D gene: NA
J gene: TRBJ2-5
CDR3 protein: CASSLVGRSPETQYF
CDR3 DNA: TGTGCCAGCAGTTTAGTTGGAAGGTCCCCAGAGACCCAGTACTTC

clone size: few
V gene: TRBV4-2
D gene: NA
J gene: TRBJ1-1
CDR3 protein: CASSQQQGNTEAFF
CDR3 DNA: TGTGCCAGCAGCCAGCAACAGGGTAACACTGAAGCTTTCTTT

clone size: NA
V gene: TRBV4-1
D gene: NA
J gene: TRBJ2-7
CDR3 protein: CASSQGSGDYEQYF
CDR3 DNA: TGCGCCAGCAGCCAAGGGTCAGGGGACTACGAGCAGTACTTC

clone size: NA
V gene: TRBV7-2
D gene: NA
J gene: TRBJ2-2
CDR3 protein: CAIGRPGELFF
CDR3 DNA: TGTGCCATCGGACGACCCGGGGAGCTGTTTTTT

clone size: few
V gene: TRBV18
D gene: TRBD1
J gene: TRBJ1-5
CDR3 protein: CASSLVGGQVERGITPQHF
CDR3 DNA: TGTGCCAGCTCCTTGGTCGGGGGACAGGTGGAAAGGGGAATCACGCCCCAGCATTTT

clone size: NA
V gene: TRBV7-3
D gene: NA
J gene: TRBJ2-1
CDR3 protein: CASSPRLSGHEQFF
CDR3 DNA: TGTGCCAGCAGCCCACGACTATCGGGCCATGAGCAGTTCTTC

clone size: NA
V gene: TRBV29-1
D gene: TRBD1
J gene: TRBJ2-7
CDR3 protein: CSVVTGSSYEQYF
CDR3 DNA: TGCAGCGTTGTGACAGGGAGCTCCTACGAGCAGTACTTC

clone size: NA
V gene: TRBV12-3/TRBV12-4
D gene: TRBD2
J gene: TRBJ2-3
CDR3 protein: CASSDGLAGDTDTQYF
CDR3 DNA: TGTGCCAGCAGCGACGGACTAGCGGGGGACACAGATACGCAGTATTTT

clone size: NA
V gene: TRBV4-1
D gene: NA
J gene: TRBJ2-4
CDR3 protein: CASSQGSKNIQYF
CDR3 DNA: TGCGCCAGCAGCCAGGGATCCAAAAACATTCAGTACTTC

clone size: NA
V gene: TRBV21-1
D gene: NA
J gene: TRBJ2-3
CDR3 protein: CASSKISTGVTDTQYF
CDR3 DNA: TGTGCCAGCAGCAAAATTTCGACAGGGGTAACAGATACGCAGTATTTT

clone size: NA
V gene: TRBV6-2/TRBV6-3
D gene: NA
J gene: TRBJ2-1
CDR3 protein: CASSPQVVTNEQFF
CDR3 DNA: TGTGCCAGCAGTCCCCAGGTTGTGACGAATGAGCAGTTCTTC

clone size: few
V gene: TRBV12-3/TRBV12-4
D gene: TRBD2
J gene: TRBJ2-5
CDR3 protein: CASSLAGGGETQYF
CDR3 DNA: TGTGCCAGCAGTTTGGCGGGAGGTGGAGAGACCCAGTACTTC

clone size: NA
V gene: TRBV12-3/TRBV12-4
D gene: NA
J gene: TRBJ2-2
CDR3 protein: CASSLPRGQNTGELFF
CDR3 DNA: TGTGCCAGCAGTCTCCCCCGGGGCCAAAACACCGGGGAGCTGTTTTTT

clone size: NA
V gene: TRBV7-9
D gene: NA
J gene: TRBJ2-5
CDR3 protein: CASSLPGEETQYF
CDR3 DNA: TGTGCCAGCAGCTTACCAGGGGAGGAGACCCAGTACTTC

clone size: NA
V gene: TRBV27
D gene: TRBD1
J gene: TRBJ2-7
CDR3 protein: CASSLTGYYEQYF
CDR3 DNA: TGTGCCAGCAGTTTGACAGGGTACTACGAGCAGTACTTC

clone size: NA
V gene: TRBV12-3/TRBV12-4
D gene: NA
J gene: TRBJ1-5
CDR3 protein: CASSLEGGNQPQHF
CDR3 DNA: TGTGCCAGCAGTTTAGAAGGGGGGAATCAGCCCCAGCATTTT

clone size: NA
V gene: TRBV6-5
D gene: TRBD1
J gene: TRBJ2-1
CDR3 protein: CASSYATGWNEQFF
CDR3 DNA: TGTGCCAGCAGTTACGCGACAGGGTGGAATGAGCAGTTCTTC

clone size: few
V gene: TRBV7-2
D gene: TRBD1
J gene: TRBJ2-1
CDR3 protein: CASSWDSPSSYNEQFF
CDR3 DNA: TGTGCCAGCAGCTGGGACAGCCCGAGCTCCTACAATGAGCAGTTCTTC

clone size: NA
V gene: TRBV20-1
D gene: NA
J gene: TRBJ2-7
CDR3 protein: CSASARDPSGEQYF
CDR3 DNA: TGCAGTGCGTCGGCTCGGGACCCCTCGGGCGAGCAGTACTTC

clone size: NA
V gene: TRBV4-2
D gene: TRBD1
J gene: TRBJ2-7
CDR3 protein: CASSQVSGGFSYEQYF
CDR3 DNA: TGTGCCAGCAGCCAAGTTTCAGGGGGTTTCTCCTACGAGCAGTACTTC

clone size: NA
V gene: TRBV20-1
D gene: TRBD2
J gene: TRBJ2-7
CDR3 protein: CSAPGLAGPYEQYF
CDR3 DNA: TGCAGTGCGCCTGGACTAGCGGGACCCTACGAGCAGTACTTC

clone size: NA
V gene: TRBV12-3/TRBV12-4
D gene: NA
J gene: TRBJ1-1
CDR3 protein: CASSSSRRNTEAFF
CDR3 DNA: TGTGCCAGCAGTTCATCAAGGAGGAACACTGAAGCTTTCTTT

clone size: NA
V gene: TRBV28
D gene: NA
J gene: TRBJ1-5
CDR3 protein: CASSFNPRETNQPQHF
CDR3 DNA: TGTGCCAGCAGTTTCAACCCCCGGGAAACCAATCAGCCCCAGCATTTT

clone size: few
V gene: TRBV2
D gene: TRBD2
J gene: TRBJ2-5
CDR3 protein: CASSGTSQRGETQYF
CDR3 DNA: TGTGCCAGCAGTGGGACTAGCCAGCGAGGGGAGACCCAGTACTTC

clone size: NA
V gene: TRBV7-6
D gene: NA
J gene: TRBJ2-7
CDR3 protein: CASSSSLGLSYEQYF
CDR3 DNA: TGTGCCAGCAGCTCCAGCCTGGGGCTATCGTACGAGCAGTACTTC

clone size: once
V gene: TRBV3-1
D gene: NA
J gene: TRBJ1-3
CDR3 protein: CASSRVIVPGNTIYF
CDR3 DNA: TGTGCCAGCAGCCGAGTTATAGTGCCTGGAAACACCATATATTTT

clone size: NA
V gene: TRBV6-6
D gene: NA
J gene: TRBJ2-1
CDR3 protein: CASSQGYNEQFF
CDR3 DNA: TGTGCCAGCAGTCAAGGGTACAATGAGCAGTTCTTC

clone size: NA
V gene: TRBV5-1
D gene: NA
J gene: TRBJ1-3
CDR3 protein: CASSLGQGRSGNTIYF
CDR3 DNA: TGCGCCAGCAGCTTGGGGCAGGGCCGCTCTGGAAACACCATATATTTT

clone size: once
V gene: TRBV20-1
D gene: TRBD2
J gene: TRBJ2-7
CDR3 protein: CSASDSGREYEQYF
CDR3 DNA: TGCAGTGCTAGTGATAGCGGGAGGGAGTACGAGCAGTACTTC

clone size: NA
V gene: TRBV20-1
D gene: TRBD1
J gene: TRBJ2-7
CDR3 protein: CSARGFADRQGVQYF
CDR3 DNA: TGCAGTGCTAGAGGTTTCGCCGATAGACAGGGGGTGCAGTACTTC

clone size: few
V gene: TRBV20-1
D gene: TRBD1
J gene: TRBJ2-5
CDR3 protein: CSARTGQGSETQYF
CDR3 DNA: TGCAGTGCTCGAACGGGACAGGGATCGGAGACCCAGTACTTC

clone size: NA
V gene: TRBV29-1
D gene: NA
J gene: TRBJ2-1
CDR3 protein: CSAVTYNEQFF
CDR3 DNA: TGCAGCGCCGTAACATACAATGAGCAGTTCTTC

clone size: NA
V gene: TRBV4-2
D gene: NA
J gene: TRBJ2-1
CDR3 protein: CASSQDQDQQFF
CDR3 DNA: TGTGCCAGCAGCCAAGATCAAGACCAACAGTTCTTC

clone size: few
V gene: TRBV29-1
D gene: NA
J gene: TRBJ2-5
CDR3 protein: CSVEMAGEETQYF
CDR3 DNA: TGCAGCGTTGAGATGGCAGGGGAAGAGACCCAGTACTTC

clone size: NA
V gene: TRBV28
D gene: NA
J gene: TRBJ2-6
CDR3 protein: CASGRLGAGANVLTF
CDR3 DNA: TGTGCCAGCGGACGCCTCGGGGCTGGGGCCAACGTCCTGACTTTC

clone size: once
V gene: TRBV20-1
D gene: NA
J gene: TRBJ1-2
CDR3 protein: CSASKGYGYTF
CDR3 DNA: TGCAGTGCTAGCAAAGGGTATGGCTACACCTTC

clone size: NA
V gene: TRBV25-1
D gene: TRBD1
J gene: TRBJ1-2
CDR3 protein: CASSEQDRVGYGYTF
CDR3 DNA: TGTGCCAGCAGTGAACAAGACAGGGTTGGGTATGGCTACACCTTC